In this sample, the clone carrying this T cell receptor beta chain turned up a few times. What it binds is unknown. The data derive from a study of STAT5B mutations in CD4+ large granular lymphocyte leukemia. The study's findings and limits: 8/27 top patient clones versus 2/35 control clones were TRBV06-family. No patients shared main leukemic clonotypes, though less than 30% appeared at low frequency elsewhere.

Here immunoSEQ multiplex PCR was the method, and the copy in TCRdb shows in-frame clones only, minus some. This sample yields fewer than 25,000 clones, of which roughly 80% are seen a single time; around 8.6% belongs to the top ten. V was pared by 2 bases and J by 4 bases, with 13 bases between. Germline V gene data show CDR1 as SGHRS and CDR2 as YFSETQ. The CDR3 totals 14 residues. The chain is built from TRBV5-1 and TRBJ2-7; no definite D call. This receptor was taken from a human donor in good health. Source material: CD4+ T cells from blood buffy coats. The CDR3 DNA reads TGCGCCAGCAGCTTAGTGGTTTTACCTTACGAGCAGTACTTC. Protein sequence: CASSLVVLPYEQYF.